Reported below is one T cell receptor (beta chain). This specimen comes from a study of cytomegalovirus exposure and HLA in healthy donors. The PCR had 60 Vbeta and 13 Jbeta primers. Generated by immunoSEQ multiplex PCR, the TCRdb table keeps only in-frame clones and is missing some. Among about 180,000 clones listed, approximately 84% were seen once. CDR3 length: 15 amino acids. Germline lookup yields CDR1 SQVTM and CDR2 ANQGSEA. The V end lost 3 bases, the J end lost 3 bases, and 15 bases lay between the germline ends. The sample consisted of PBMCs. This TCR was recovered from a girl aged 10 to 17 in good health and CMV-seropositive. The gene calls are TRBV29-1 and TRBJ2-4; the D gene is possibly TRBD1 (6 bases). The CDR3 DNA follows: TGCAGCGTTGAGGGGGCGCTCCTGGGCAAAAACATTCAGTACTTC. It yields the protein CSVEGALLGKNIQYF.